This T cell receptor beta chain was recovered during a study of Ad26.COV2.S vaccination and SARS-CoV-2 variants. Study observations and caveats: Whether participants received vaccine or placebo, their non-spike TCR breadth was similar.

Treatment noted: roughly 20 received Ad26.COV2.S at low or high dose, single or two shots; roughly five received placebo; per-sample allocation not given. Material that was analyzed had been drawn on day 63 after the first vaccine or placebo injection. The data were produced by immunoSEQ multiplex PCR, yet TCRdb's version contains in-frame clones alone and is incomplete. There are a few hundred thousand clones in the sample; about four fifths occur only once, and about 7.4% lies in the top ten. Germline-derived CDR1 and CDR2 are LNHDA and SQIVND (reference sequence). CDR3 size: 15 residues. The V and J ends lost 5 bases and 1 base respectively, with 14 bases between them. About this clone itself: What it binds is unknown.

This clonotype originated in a person between 18 and 60 years old who received the Ad26.COV2.S COVID-19 vaccine or a placebo. The specimen was peripheral blood, collected in a trial of Ad26.COV2.S vaccine versus placebo. The V call is TRBV19, the J call TRBJ1-1; a weak D match, TRBD1 (5 bases). CDR3 region: CASSGDWTANTEAFF. The CDR3, as DNA: TGTGCCAGTAGTGGGGACTGGACCGCGAACACTGAAGCTTTCTTT.